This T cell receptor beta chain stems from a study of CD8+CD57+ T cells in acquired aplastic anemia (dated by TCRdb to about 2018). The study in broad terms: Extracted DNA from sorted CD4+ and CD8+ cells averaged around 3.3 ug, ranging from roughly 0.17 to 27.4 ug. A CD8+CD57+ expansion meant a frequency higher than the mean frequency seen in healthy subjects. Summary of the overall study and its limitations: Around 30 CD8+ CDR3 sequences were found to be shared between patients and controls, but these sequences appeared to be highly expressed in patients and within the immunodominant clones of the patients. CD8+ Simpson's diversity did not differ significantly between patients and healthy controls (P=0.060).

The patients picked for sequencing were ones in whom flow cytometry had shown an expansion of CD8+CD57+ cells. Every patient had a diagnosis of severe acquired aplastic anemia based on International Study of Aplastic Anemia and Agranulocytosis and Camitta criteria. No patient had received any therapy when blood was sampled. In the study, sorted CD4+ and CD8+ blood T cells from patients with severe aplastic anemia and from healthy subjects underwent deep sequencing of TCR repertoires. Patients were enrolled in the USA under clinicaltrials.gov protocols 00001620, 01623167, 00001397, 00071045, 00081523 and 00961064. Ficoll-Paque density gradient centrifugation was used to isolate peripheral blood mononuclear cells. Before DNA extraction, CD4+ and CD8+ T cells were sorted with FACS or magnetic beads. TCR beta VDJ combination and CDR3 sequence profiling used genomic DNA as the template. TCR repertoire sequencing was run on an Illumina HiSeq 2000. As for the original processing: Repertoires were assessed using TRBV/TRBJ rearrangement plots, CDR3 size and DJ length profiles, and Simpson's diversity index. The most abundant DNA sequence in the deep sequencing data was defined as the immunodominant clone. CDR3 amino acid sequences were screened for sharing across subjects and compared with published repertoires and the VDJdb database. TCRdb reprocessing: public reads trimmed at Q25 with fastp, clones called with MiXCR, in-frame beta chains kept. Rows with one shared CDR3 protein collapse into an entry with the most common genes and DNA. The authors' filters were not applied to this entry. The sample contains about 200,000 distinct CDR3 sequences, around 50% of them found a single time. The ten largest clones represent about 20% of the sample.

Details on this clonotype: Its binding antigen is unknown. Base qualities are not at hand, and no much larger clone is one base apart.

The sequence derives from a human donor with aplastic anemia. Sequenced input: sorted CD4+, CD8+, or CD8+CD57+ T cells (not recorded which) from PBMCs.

The DNA is TGTGCCAGCAGGACAGGGCATAAGTATGAGCAGTATTTT. It codes for CASRTGHKYEQYF. The sequence joins TRBV2 to TRBJ2-3; 7 bases in the middle match TRBD1. Trimming removed 6 bases from V and 11 bases from J; the gene matches leave 11 bases unexplained. Per the germline V gene, SNHLY is the CDR1 and FYNNEI is the CDR2. The CDR3 runs 13 amino acids, cysteine and phenylalanine included. The CDR3 DNA has 39 bases and is translated from base 1.